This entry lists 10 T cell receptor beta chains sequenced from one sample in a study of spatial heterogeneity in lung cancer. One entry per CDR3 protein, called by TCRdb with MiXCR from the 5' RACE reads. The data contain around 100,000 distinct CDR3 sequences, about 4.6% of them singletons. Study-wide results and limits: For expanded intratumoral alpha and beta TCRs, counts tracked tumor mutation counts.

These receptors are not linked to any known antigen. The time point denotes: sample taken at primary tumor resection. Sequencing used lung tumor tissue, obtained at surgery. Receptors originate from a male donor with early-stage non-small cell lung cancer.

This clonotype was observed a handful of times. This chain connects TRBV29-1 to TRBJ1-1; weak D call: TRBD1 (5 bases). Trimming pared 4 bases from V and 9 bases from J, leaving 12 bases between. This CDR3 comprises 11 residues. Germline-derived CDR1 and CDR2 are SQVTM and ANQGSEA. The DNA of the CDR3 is TGCAGCGTTGCAAGACAGACTAAAGCTTTCTTT. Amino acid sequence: CSVARQTKAFF.

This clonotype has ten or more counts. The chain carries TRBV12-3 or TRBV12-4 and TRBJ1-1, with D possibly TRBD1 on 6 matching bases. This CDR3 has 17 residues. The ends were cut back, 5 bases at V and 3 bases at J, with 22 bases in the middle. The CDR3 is CASSPRPGDKEDTEAFF. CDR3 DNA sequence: TGTGCCAGCAGTCCCCGGCCGGGGGACAAGGAGGACACTGAAGCTTTCTTT.

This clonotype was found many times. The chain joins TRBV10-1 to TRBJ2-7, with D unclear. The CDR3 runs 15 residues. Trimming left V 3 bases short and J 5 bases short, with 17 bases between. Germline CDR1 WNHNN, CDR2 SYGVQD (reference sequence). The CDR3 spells CASSETFGEGHEQYF. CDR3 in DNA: TGCGCCAGCAGTGAAACGTTTGGGGAAGGGCACGAGCAGTACTTC.

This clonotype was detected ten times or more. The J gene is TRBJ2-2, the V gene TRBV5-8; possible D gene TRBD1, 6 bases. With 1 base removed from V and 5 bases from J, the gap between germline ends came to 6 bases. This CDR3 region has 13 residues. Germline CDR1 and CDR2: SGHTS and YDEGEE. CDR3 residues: CASSLTGTGELFF. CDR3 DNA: TGTGCCAGCAGCTTGACAGGGACCGGGGAGCTGTTTTTT.

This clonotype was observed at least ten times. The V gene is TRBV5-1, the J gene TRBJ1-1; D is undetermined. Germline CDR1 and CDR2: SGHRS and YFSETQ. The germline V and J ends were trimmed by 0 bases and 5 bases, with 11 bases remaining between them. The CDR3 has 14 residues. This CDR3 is CASSLDGEGTEAFF. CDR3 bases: TGCGCCAGCAGCTTGGACGGGGAAGGTACTGAAGCTTTCTTT. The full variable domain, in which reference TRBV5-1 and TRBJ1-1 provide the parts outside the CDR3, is KAGVTQTPRYLIKTRGQQVTLSCSPISGHRSVSWYQQTPGQGLQFLFEYFSETQRNKGNFPGRFSGRQFSNSRSEMNVSTLELGDSALYLCASSLDGEGTEAFFGQGTRLTVV.

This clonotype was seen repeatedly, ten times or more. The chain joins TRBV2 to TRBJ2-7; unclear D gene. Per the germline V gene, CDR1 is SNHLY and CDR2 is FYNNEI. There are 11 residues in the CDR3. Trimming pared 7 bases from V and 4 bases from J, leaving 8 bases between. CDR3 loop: CASTAEYEQYF. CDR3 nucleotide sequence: TGTGCCAGCACCGCAGAGTACGAGCAGTACTTC.

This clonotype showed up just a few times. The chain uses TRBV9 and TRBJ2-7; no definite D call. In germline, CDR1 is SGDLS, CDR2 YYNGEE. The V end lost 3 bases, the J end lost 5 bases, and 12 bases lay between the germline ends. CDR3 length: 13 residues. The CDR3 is CASSASISDEQYF. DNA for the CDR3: TGTGCCAGCAGCGCCTCTATTTCCGACGAGCAGTACTTC.

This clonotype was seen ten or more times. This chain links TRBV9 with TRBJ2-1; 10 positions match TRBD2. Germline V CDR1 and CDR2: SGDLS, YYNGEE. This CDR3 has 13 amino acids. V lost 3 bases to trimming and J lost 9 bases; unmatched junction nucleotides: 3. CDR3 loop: CASSASGRGEQFF. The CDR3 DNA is TGTGCCAGCAGCGCTAGCGGGAGAGGTGAGCAGTTCTTC.

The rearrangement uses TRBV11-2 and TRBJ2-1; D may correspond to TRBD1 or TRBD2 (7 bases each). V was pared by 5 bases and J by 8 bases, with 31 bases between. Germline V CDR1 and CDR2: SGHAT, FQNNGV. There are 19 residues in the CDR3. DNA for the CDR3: TGTGCCAGCAGCCTTATTCAGGGGGGAGCACTAGCGCTCGCAGATGAGCAGTTCTTC. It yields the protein CASSLIQGGALALADEQFF.

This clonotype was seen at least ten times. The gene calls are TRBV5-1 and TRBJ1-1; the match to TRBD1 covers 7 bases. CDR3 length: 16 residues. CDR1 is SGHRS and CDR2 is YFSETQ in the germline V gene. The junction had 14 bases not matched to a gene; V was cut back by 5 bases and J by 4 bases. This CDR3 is CASSVQGENLATEAFF. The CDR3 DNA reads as TGCGCCAGCAGTGTGCAGGGGGAAAACCTAGCCACTGAAGCTTTCTTT.